What follows are 25 T cell receptor beta chains derived from one specimen sequenced in a study of blood T cell repertoires in COVID-19. Sequenced by immunoSEQ multiplex PCR; TCRdb stores in-frame clones only, minus some. There are about 48,000 clones in the sample; 80% to 90% occur only once, and approximately 2.5% lies in the top ten. Material for sequencing was peripheral blood. Receptors originate from a woman aged 80 or over with COVID-19, enrolled during active disease.

The sample holds one count of this clone. The rearrangement joins TRBV27 to TRBJ2-4, with a tentative D call TRBD2 (6 bases). V lost 4 bases and J 1 base, leaving 17 bases between the germline ends. The CDR3 is made up of 17 amino acids. Germline CDR1 and CDR2: MNHEY and SMNVEV (reference sequence). In DNA form, the CDR3 reads TGTGCCAGCAGTTCAGCCTATTCGGGAGTGGCCAAAAACATTCAGTACTTC. This codes for CASSSAYSGVAKNIQYF.

The genes are TRBV18 and TRBJ1-2, with D maybe TRBD1 (5 bases). Germline loops: CDR1 KGHSH, CDR2 LQKENI. Trimming stripped 6 bases from V and 7 bases from J, with 21 bases between. This CDR3 region has 15 residues. The DNA of the CDR3 is TGTGCCAGCTCGCCAACCGCCGAGGGGAGGGCTGGCTACACCTTC. Its translation: CASSPTAEGRAGYTF. The full variable domain, its missing parts supplied by reference TRBV18 and TRBJ1-2, is NAGVMQNPRHLVRRRGQEARLRCSPMKGHSHVYWYRQLPEEGLKFMVYLQKENIIDESGMPKERFSAEFPKEGPSILRIQQVVRGDSAAYFCASSPTAEGRAGYTFGSGTRLTVV.

The J gene is TRBJ1-2, the V gene TRBV24-1; 8 bases align to TRBD1. This CDR3 comprises 14 residues. Per germline, CDR1 KGHDR and CDR2 SFDVKD. V lost 6 bases to trimming and J lost 4 bases; unmatched junction nucleotides: 6. CDR3 in amino acids: CATSHRQGIYGYTF. As DNA, the CDR3 is TGTGCCACCAGTCATAGACAGGGGATCTATGGCTACACCTTC.

In this sample, this clone turned up once. The gene calls are TRBV6-4 and TRBJ1-3; TRBD1 matches 9 bases. Per the germline V gene, CDR1 is MRHNA and CDR2 is SNTAGT. V was clipped by 6 bases and J by 3 bases; unmatched bases: 6. The CDR3 contains 15 residues. CDR3 nucleotide sequence: TGTGCCAGCAGCGGGGACAGGGTACATGGAAACACCATATATTTT. It encodes CASSGDRVHGNTIYF.

The CDR3 DNA reads TGTGCCAGCAGCTTATGGGGGGGACTGGAAAACACCATATATTTT. Translation gives CASSLWGGLENTIYF. The chain carries TRBV7-9 and TRBJ1-3; weak D call: TRBD1 (5 bases). Deletions cut 2 bases from V and 6 bases from J, with 14 bases between. Germline CDR1 reads SEHNR; CDR2 reads FQNEAQ (reference sequence). The CDR3 is made up of 15 amino acids.

V gene TRBV19 combines with J gene TRBJ2-1; 10 bases are shared with TRBD2. The germline V gene encodes CDR1 LNHDA and CDR2 SQIVND (reference sequence). J lost 3 bases, V lost 4 bases, and 0 bases had no gene match. This CDR3 region has 14 residues. CDR3 region: CASSTSGGYNEQFF. The DNA for the CDR3 is TGTGCCAGTAGTACTAGCGGGGGCTACAATGAGCAGTTCTTC.

The J gene is TRBJ2-3, the V gene TRBV5-8; perhaps TRBD2 as D (6 bases). CDR1 is SGHTS, CDR2 YDEGEE, per germline. CDR3 length: 16 residues. V dropped 4 bases and J dropped 6 bases, with 21 bases sitting between them. The DNA of the CDR3 is TGTGCCAGCAGCGGCGGATATGCCCGACTAGGGGATACGCAGTATTTT. Translation: CASSGGYARLGDTQYF.

This chain uses TRBV6-2 or TRBV6-3 with TRBJ2-1, with D uncertain. The CDR3 is 15 amino acids. The ends were cut back, 2 bases at V and 9 bases at J, with 17 bases in the middle. The germline V gene has CDR1 MNHEY and CDR2 SVGEGT. CDR3 residues: CASSYQSRTAGEQFF. In DNA, the CDR3 is TGTGCCAGCAGTTACCAAAGTAGAACCGCCGGTGAGCAGTTCTTC.

The CDR3 DNA reads as TGTGCCAGCAGCTGGGAGGGAACCTCCTACAATGAGCAGTTCTTC. Amino acid sequence: CASSWEGTSYNEQFF. The rearrangement links TRBV11-2 to TRBJ2-1, with 7 nucleotides matching TRBD2. Trimming cost V 4 bases and J 0 bases; bases outside gene matches: 3. The V gene's germline CDR1 is SGHAT and CDR2 FQNNGV. The CDR3 is 15 amino acids.

The chain links TRBV19 to TRBJ1-2; D not resolved. This CDR3 is built from 12 residues. Germline-derived CDR1 and CDR2 are LNHDA and SQIVND (reference sequence). Trimming pared 5 bases from V and 4 bases from J, leaving 8 bases between. The CDR3 is CASSQNAYGYTF. CDR3 sequence (DNA): TGTGCCAGTAGTCAGAATGCCTATGGCTACACCTTC.

This clone turned up a few times. This rearrangement joins TRBV9 to TRBJ1-2, with D maybe TRBD1 (6 bases). V was cut by 6 bases and J by 4 bases, with 10 bases left in between. CDR1 and CDR2 from the germline V gene are SGDLS and YYNGEE. The CDR3 is 12 residues long. Written as DNA, the CDR3 is TGTGCCAGCAACCGAGGGGGCTATGGCTACACCTTC. It encodes CASNRGGYGYTF.

This sequence joins TRBV6-1 and TRBJ2-3; no clear D. Trimming left V 2 bases short and J 6 bases short, with 6 bases between. The germline V gene has CDR1 MNHNS and CDR2 SASEGT. The length of the CDR3 is 12 residues. The DNA of the CDR3 is TGTGCCAGCAGTGAAAATCGTGATACGCAGTATTTT. Its translation is CASSENRDTQYF.

The chain is built from TRBV28 and TRBJ1-1; tentative D call: TRBD1 (6 bases). Germline V CDR1 and CDR2: MDHEN, SYDVKM. The V and J ends lost 4 bases and 0 bases respectively, with 9 bases between them. The CDR3 is made up of 14 amino acids. CDR3: CASSSGHMNTEAFF. CDR3 coding DNA: TGTGCCAGCAGTTCGGGACATATGAACACTGAAGCTTTCTTT.

This clone turned up a few times. The chain has TRBV9 and TRBJ2-5; 7 nucleotides agree with TRBD1. Germline V gene sequence: CDR1 SGDLS, CDR2 YYNGEE. There are 13 residues in the CDR3. V gave up 3 bases and J gave up 2 bases; unmatched junction bases: 1. CDR3 sequence (DNA): TGTGCCAGCAGCGGGGGACAGCAAGAGACCCAGTACTTC. This codes for CASSGGQQETQYF.

V gene TRBV10-3 combines with J gene TRBJ2-7; tentative D call: TRBD2 (5 bases). The CDR3 sequence is 15 residues long. V lost 4 bases, J lost 0 bases, and 13 bases lay in between. The germline V gene has CDR1 ENHRY and CDR2 SYGVKD. For the CDR3, the DNA is TGTGCCATCAGTGTAGGACTCTTGAGCTCCTACGAGCAGTACTTC. This gives the protein CAISVGLLSSYEQYF.

The chain uses TRBV7-8 and TRBJ2-2, with a weak D call TRBD1 (7 bases). This CDR3 is 15 amino acids long. Germline V gene lookup returns CDR1 SGHVS and CDR2 FQNEAQ. Trimming stripped 3 bases from V and 3 bases from J, with 11 bases between. The CDR3 region has the DNA TGTGCCAGCAGCTTTGACAGGGAGGACACCGGGGAGCTGTTTTTT. Translated: CASSFDREDTGELFF.

This chain uses TRBV5-5 with TRBJ1-3; 7 nucleotides agree with TRBD1. J was trimmed by 2 bases and V by 1 base; bases with no gene match: 3. CDR3 size: 15 residues. The germline gives CDR1 SGHKS, CDR2 YYEKEE (reference sequence). The CDR3 nucleotides are TGTGCCAGCAGCTTGTCCCAGGGGGCTGGAAACACCATATATTTT. It codes for CASSLSQGAGNTIYF.

The chain couples TRBV14 to TRBJ2-5; perhaps TRBD2 as D (5 bases). Trimming removed 2 bases from V and 7 bases from J, with 8 bases in between. From germline, CDR1 is SGHDN and CDR2 FVKESK. The CDR3 sequence is 12 residues long. CDR3 amino acids: CASSQIRGTQYF. The DNA of the CDR3 is TGTGCCAGCAGCCAAATTCGGGGGACCCAGTACTTC.

The chain carries TRBV6-6 and TRBJ1-4, with 9 bases matching TRBD1. Germline V CDR1 and CDR2: MNHNY, SVGAGI (reference sequence). Trimming removed 5 bases from V and 5 bases from J; junction bases left unmatched: 6. This CDR3 has 15 residues. The chain's CDR3 is CASSLDRGENEKLFF. The CDR3 DNA reads TGTGCCAGCAGTCTCGACAGGGGGGAAAATGAAAAACTGTTTTTT.

This chain uses TRBV6-6 with TRBJ1-3; 8 nucleotides agree with TRBD1. Germline assignment: CDR1 MNHNY and CDR2 SVGAGI (reference sequence). The CDR3 sequence is 15 residues long. Trimming cost V 2 bases and J 4 bases; bases outside gene matches: 4. DNA of the CDR3: TGTGCCAGCAGTTACGGGACAGGTACCGGAAACACCATATATTTT. The encoded protein is CASSYGTGTGNTIYF.

This chain connects TRBV5-5 to TRBJ1-5; no firm D call. The V end was cut by 3 bases, the J end by 0 bases, with 4 bases between. Germline V lookup: CDR1 SGHKS, CDR2 YYEKEE (reference sequence). The CDR3 sequence is 13 residues long. The CDR3, as DNA: TGTGCCAGCAGCTACAATAGCAATCAGCCCCAGCATTTT. It is translated as CASSYNSNQPQHF.

The J gene is TRBJ1-2, the V gene TRBV29-1; D is ambiguous. Germline V gene sequence: CDR1 SQVTM, CDR2 ANQGSEA. Trimming removed 1 base at V and 4 bases at J, with 13 bases between. CDR3 length equals 14 residues. The CDR3 nucleotides are TGCAGCGTTGAAGGAGCCTACGCCGGCTATGGCTACACCTTC. It translates to CSVEGAYAGYGYTF.

The chain uses TRBV11-1 and TRBJ1-3; D ambiguous. V lost 7 bases and J 2 bases, leaving 12 bases between the germline ends. Per germline, CDR1 SGHAT and CDR2 FQDESV (reference sequence). The CDR3 totals 14 residues. The CDR3 sequence is CASTARRPGNTIYF. CDR3 sequence (DNA): TGTGCCAGCACCGCCAGGAGGCCTGGAAACACCATATATTTT.

This rearrangement joins TRBV7-8 to TRBJ2-7; 11 bases align to TRBD2. This CDR3 spans 15 amino acids. Germline loops: CDR1 SGHVS, CDR2 FQNEAQ. V was clipped by 5 bases and J by 5 bases; unmatched bases: 8. CDR3: CASSPYSGRVNEQYF. In DNA, the CDR3 is TGTGCCAGCAGCCCATATAGCGGGAGGGTTAACGAGCAGTACTTC.

This clone was found a few times. V and J are TRBV10-1 and TRBJ1-2; no firm D call. CDR3 size: 13 residues. V shed 0 bases and J shed 6 bases, with 8 bases lying between them. CDR1 is WNHNN and CDR2 is SYGVQD in the germline V gene (reference sequence). Written as DNA, the CDR3 is TGCGCCAGCAGTGAGTCATTGAGGAATGGCTACACCTTC. Encoded protein: CASSESLRNGYTF.